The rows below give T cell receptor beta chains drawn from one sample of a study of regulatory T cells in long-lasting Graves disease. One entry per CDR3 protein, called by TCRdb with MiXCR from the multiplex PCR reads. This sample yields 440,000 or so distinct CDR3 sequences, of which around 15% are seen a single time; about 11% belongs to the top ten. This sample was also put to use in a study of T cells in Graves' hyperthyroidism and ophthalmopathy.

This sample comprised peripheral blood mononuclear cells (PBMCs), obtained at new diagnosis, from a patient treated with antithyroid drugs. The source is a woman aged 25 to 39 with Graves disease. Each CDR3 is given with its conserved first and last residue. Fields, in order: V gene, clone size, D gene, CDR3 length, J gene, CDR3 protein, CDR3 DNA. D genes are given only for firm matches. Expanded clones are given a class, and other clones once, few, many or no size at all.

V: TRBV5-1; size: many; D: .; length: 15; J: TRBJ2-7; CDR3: CASSRGDHEVAEQYF; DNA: TGCGCCAGCAGCAGAGGGGACCACGAGGTGGCCGAGCAGTACTTC
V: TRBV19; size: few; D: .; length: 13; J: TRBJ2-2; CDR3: CASSLGNPGELFF; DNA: TGTGCCAGTAGCTTAGGTAACCCCGGGGAGCTGTTTTTT
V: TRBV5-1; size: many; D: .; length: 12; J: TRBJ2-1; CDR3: CASRPKNNEQFF; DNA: TGCGCCAGCAGACCAAAAAACAATGAGCAGTTCTTC
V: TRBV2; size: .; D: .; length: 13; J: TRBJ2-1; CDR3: CASRPRGQDEQFF; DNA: TGTGCCAGCAGACCTCGGGGGCAGGACGAGCAGTTCTTC
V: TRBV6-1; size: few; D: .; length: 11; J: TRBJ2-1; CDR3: CASKEGSEQFF; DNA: TGTGCCAGCAAAGAAGGATCGGAGCAGTTCTTC
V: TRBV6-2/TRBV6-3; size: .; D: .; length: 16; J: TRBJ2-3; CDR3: CASSYSGVSTTDTQYF; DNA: TGTGCCAGCAGTTACAGCGGTGTTTCGACCACAGATACGCAGTATTTT
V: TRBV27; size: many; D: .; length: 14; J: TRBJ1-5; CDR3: CASSLGDSNQPQHF; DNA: TGTGCCAGCAGCTTGGGGGATAGCAATCAGCCCCAGCATTTT
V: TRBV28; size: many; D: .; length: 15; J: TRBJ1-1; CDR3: CASSLPQAMNTEAFF; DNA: TGTGCCAGCAGTTTACCCCAGGCCATGAACACTGAAGCTTTCTTT
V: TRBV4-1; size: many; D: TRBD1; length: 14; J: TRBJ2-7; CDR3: CASSTPGQGNEQYF; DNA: TGCGCCAGCAGCACCCCGGGACAGGGTAACGAGCAGTACTTC
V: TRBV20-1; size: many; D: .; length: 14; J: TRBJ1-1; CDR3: CSARDQGGNTEAFF; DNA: TGCAGTGCTAGAGATCAAGGTGGGAACACTGAAGCTTTCTTT
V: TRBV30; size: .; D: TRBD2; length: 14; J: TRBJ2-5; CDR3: CAWSADGLAETQYF; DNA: TGTGCCTGGAGCGCGGACGGACTAGCGGAGACCCAGTACTTC
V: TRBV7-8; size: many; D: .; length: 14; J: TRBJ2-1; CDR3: CASSLWYTSNEQFF; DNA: TGTGCCAGCAGCTTGTGGTACACCAGTAATGAGCAGTTCTTC
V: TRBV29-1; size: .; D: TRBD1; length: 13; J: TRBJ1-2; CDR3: CSVEVQGAVGYTF; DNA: TGCAGCGTTGAAGTGCAGGGGGCGGTTGGCTACACCTTC
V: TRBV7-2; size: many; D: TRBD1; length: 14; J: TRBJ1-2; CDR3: CASSLNRGSIGYTF; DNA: TGTGCCAGCAGCTTGAACAGGGGATCCATTGGCTACACCTTC
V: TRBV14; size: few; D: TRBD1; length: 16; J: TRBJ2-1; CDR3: CASSQPGQGLYNEQFF; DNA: TGTGCCAGCAGCCAGCCCGGACAGGGTCTCTACAATGAGCAGTTCTTC
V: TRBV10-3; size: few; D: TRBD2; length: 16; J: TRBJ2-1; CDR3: CAISERVTSGYNEQFF; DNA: TGTGCCATCAGTGAGAGGGTGACTAGCGGATACAATGAGCAGTTCTTC
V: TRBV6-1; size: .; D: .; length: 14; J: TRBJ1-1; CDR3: CASLQGRGNTEAFF; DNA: TGTGCCAGCCTCCAGGGGAGGGGGAACACTGAAGCTTTCTTT
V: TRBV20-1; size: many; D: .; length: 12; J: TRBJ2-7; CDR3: CSAETEMYEQYF; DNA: TGCAGTGCTGAAACAGAGATGTACGAGCAGTACTTC
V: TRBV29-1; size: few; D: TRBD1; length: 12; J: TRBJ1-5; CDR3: CSVATGDRPQHF; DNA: TGCAGCGTCGCAACAGGGGATCGGCCCCAGCATTTT
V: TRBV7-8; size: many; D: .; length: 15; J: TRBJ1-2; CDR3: CASSSILQAPYGYTF; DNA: TGTGCCAGCAGCTCGATTTTACAGGCACCCTATGGCTACACCTTC
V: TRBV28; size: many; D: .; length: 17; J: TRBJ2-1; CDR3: CASSNLQWGSSYNEQFF; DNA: TGTGCCAGCAGTAACCTACAATGGGGGAGTTCCTACAATGAGCAGTTCTTC
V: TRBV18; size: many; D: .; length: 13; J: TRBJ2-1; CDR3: CASSPGIANEQFF; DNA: TGTGCCAGCTCACCAGGGATCGCCAATGAGCAGTTCTTC
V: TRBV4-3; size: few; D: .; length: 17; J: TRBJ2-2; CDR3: CASSQERAGLNTGELFF; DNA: TGCGCCAGCAGCCAAGAGAGGGCGGGATTGAACACCGGGGAGCTGTTTTTT
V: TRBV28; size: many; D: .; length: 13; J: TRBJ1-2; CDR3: CASSFPSSYGYTF; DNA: TGTGCCAGCAGTTTTCCCTCGAGTTATGGCTACACCTTC
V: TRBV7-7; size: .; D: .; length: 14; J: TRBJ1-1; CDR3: CASSPGPEHTEAFF; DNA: TGTGCTAGCAGCCCCGGTCCGGAGCACACTGAAGCTTTCTTT
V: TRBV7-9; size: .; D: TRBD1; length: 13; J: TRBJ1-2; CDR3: CASSLTGEGGYTF; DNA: TGTGCCAGCAGCTTAACAGGGGAAGGAGGCTACACCTTC
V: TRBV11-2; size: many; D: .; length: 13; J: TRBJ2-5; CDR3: CASSFQVEETQYF; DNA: TGTGCCAGCAGCTTCCAGGTTGAAGAGACCCAGTACTTC
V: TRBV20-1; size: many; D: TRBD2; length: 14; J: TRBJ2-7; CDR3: CSADSGSFSYEQYF; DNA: TGCAGTGCGGATAGCGGGAGTTTCTCCTACGAGCAGTACTTC
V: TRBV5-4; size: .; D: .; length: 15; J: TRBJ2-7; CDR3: CASSLDRAMGKEQYF; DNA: TGTGCCAGCAGCTTGGACAGGGCTATGGGGAAGGAGCAGTACTTC
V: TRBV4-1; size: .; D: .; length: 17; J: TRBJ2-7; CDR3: CASSQAFRQPNSYEQYF; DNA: TGCGCCAGCAGCCAAGCGTTTCGGCAGCCCAATTCCTACGAGCAGTACTTC
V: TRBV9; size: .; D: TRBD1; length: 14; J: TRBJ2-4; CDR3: CASSVEGQGNIQYF; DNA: TGTGCCAGCAGCGTAGAGGGACAGGGTAACATTCAGTACTTC
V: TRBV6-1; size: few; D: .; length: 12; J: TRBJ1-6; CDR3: CASRASESPLHF; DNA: TGTGCCAGCAGGGCTTCGGAATCACCCCTCCACTTT
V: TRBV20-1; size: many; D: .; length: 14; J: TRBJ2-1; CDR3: CSARDPISENEQFF; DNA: TGCAGTGCTAGAGATCCTATTTCGGAAAATGAGCAGTTCTTC
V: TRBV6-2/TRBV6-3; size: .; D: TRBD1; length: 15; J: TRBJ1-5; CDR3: CASSYTGEGNQPQHF; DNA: TGTGCCAGCAGTTATACAGGGGAAGGGAATCAGCCCCAGCATTTT
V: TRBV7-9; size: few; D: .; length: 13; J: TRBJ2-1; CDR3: CASSLGSAGEQFF; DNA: TGTGCCAGCAGCTTAGGAAGCGCGGGTGAGCAGTTCTTC
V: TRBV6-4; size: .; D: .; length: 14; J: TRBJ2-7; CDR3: CASSYTGSSYEQYF; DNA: TGTGCCAGCAGTTACACCGGGAGCTCCTACGAGCAGTACTTC
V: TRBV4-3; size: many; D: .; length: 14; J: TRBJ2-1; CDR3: CASSQVDRYNEQFF; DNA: TGCGCCAGCAGCCAAGTCGACCGGTACAATGAGCAGTTCTTC
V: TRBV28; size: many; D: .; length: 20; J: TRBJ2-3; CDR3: CASSSPDWVKLAGLADTQYF; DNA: TGTGCCAGCAGTTCACCCGATTGGGTTAAACTAGCCGGGCTGGCAGATACGCAGTATTTT
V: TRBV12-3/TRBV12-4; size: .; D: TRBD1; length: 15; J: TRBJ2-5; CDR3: CASSQDRATQETQYF; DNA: TGTGCCAGCAGTCAGGACAGGGCAACCCAAGAGACCCAGTACTTC
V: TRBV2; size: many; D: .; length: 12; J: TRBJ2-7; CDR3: CASSEALEREYF; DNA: TGTGCCAGCAGTGAAGCGCTCGAGAGGGAGTACTTC
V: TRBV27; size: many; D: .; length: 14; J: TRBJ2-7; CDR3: CASTPRDSSYEQYF; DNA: TGTGCCAGCACCCCCAGGGACTCCTCCTACGAGCAGTACTTC
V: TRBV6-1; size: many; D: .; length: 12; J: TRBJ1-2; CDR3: CASSEMNYGYTF; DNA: TGTGCCAGCAGTGAAATGAACTATGGCTACACCTTC
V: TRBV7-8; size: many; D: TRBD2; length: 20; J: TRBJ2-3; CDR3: CASSLPRAGGGFWGTDTQYF; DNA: TGTGCCAGCAGCCTACCGCGAGCGGGAGGGGGATTTTGGGGCACAGATACGCAGTATTTT
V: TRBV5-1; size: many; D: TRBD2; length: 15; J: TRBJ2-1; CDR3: CASSGGGGPDNEQFF; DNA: TGCGCCAGCAGCGGCGGGGGAGGGCCTGACAATGAGCAGTTCTTC
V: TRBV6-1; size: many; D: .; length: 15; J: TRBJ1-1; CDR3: CASSATGRRATEAFF; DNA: TGTGCCAGCAGTGCAACAGGGAGGAGGGCCACTGAAGCTTTCTTT
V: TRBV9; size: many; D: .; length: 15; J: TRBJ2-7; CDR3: CASSPRGESSYEQYF; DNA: TGTGCCAGCAGCCCGCGAGGGGAAAGCTCCTACGAGCAGTACTTC
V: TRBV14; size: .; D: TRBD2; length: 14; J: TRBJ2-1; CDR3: CASSMTSGHNEQFF; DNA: TGTGCCAGCAGCATGACTAGCGGTCACAATGAGCAGTTCTTC
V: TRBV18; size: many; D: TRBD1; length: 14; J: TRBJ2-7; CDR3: CASSPGQRYYEQYF; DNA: TGTGCCAGCTCACCGGGACAGCGATACTACGAGCAGTACTTC
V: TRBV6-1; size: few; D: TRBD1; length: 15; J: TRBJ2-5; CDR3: CASSRRPGQKETQYF; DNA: TGTGCCAGCAGCAGACGCCCGGGACAGAAAGAGACCCAGTACTTC
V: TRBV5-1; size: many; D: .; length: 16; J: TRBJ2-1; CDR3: CASSLGSADIYNEQFF; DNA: TGCGCCAGCAGCTTAGGGAGTGCTGACATCTACAATGAGCAGTTCTTC
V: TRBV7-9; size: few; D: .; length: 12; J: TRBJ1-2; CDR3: CASSRNSYGYTF; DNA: TGTGCCAGCAGCCGAAACAGCTATGGCTACACCTTC
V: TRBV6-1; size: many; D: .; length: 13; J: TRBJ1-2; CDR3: CASLNPTGVGYTF; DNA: TGTGCCAGTCTAAATCCCACAGGCGTTGGCTACACCTTC
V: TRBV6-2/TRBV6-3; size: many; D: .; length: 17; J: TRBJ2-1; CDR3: CASSYFPLQLGRNEQFF; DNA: TGTGCCAGCAGTTACTTCCCTTTACAATTAGGGAGGAATGAGCAGTTCTTC
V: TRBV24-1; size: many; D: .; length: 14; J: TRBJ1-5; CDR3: CATSDSGTTQPQHF; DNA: TGTGCCACCAGTGATTCCGGGACAACCCAGCCCCAGCATTTT
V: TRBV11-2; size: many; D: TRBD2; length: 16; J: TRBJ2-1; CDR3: CASSGGLAGVLDEQFF; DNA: TGTGCCAGCAGCGGCGGACTAGCGGGAGTATTAGATGAGCAGTTCTTC
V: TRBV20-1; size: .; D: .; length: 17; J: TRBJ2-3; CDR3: CSASFGYHLFSTDTQYF; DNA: TGCAGTGCTAGTTTCGGGTACCACCTGTTTAGCACAGATACGCAGTATTTT
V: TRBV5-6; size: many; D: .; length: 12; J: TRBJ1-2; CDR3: CASSATGRGYTF; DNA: TGTGCCAGCAGCGCCACAGGTCGGGGCTACACCTTC
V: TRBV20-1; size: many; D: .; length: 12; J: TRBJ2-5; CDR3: CSASDSPQAQYF; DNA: TGCAGTGCTAGCGATAGCCCTCAGGCCCAGTACTTC
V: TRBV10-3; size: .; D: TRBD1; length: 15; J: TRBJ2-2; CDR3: CAIRGDRGEAGELFF; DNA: TGTGCCATCAGAGGGGACAGGGGAGAGGCCGGGGAGCTGTTTTTT